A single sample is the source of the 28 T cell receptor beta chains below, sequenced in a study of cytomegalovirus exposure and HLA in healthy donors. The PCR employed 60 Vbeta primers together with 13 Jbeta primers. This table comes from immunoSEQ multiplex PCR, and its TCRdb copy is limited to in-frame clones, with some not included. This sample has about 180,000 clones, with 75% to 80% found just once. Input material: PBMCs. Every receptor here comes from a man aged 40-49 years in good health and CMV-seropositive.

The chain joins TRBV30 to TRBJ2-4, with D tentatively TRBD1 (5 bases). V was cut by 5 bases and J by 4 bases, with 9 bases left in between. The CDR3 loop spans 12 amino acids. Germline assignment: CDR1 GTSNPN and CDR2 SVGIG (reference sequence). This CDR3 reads CAWARQKNIQYF. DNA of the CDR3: TGTGCCTGGGCTCGACAGAAAAACATTCAGTACTTC.

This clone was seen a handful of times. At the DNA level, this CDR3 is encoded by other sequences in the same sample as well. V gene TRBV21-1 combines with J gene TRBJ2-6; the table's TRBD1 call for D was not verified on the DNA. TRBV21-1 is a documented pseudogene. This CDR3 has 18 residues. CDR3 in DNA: TGTGCCAGCAGCAAAGCCCGGGACAGAGGCTCTGGGGCCAACGTCCTGACTTTC. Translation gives CASSKARDRGSGANVLTF.

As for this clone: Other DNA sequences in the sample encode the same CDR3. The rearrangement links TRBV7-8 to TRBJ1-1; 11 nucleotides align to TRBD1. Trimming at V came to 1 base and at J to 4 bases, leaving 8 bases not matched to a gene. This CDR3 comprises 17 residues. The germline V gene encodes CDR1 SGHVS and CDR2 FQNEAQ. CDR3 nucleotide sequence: TGTGCCAGCAGCTTAGGGGCATCCGGGACAGGGGGCACTGAAGCTTTCTTT. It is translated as CASSLGASGTGGTEAFF.

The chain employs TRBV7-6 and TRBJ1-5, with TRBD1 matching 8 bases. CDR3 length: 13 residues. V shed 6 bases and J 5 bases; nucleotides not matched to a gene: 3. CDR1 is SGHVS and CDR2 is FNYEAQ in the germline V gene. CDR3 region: CASSLQGDQPQHF. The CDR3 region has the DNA TGTGCCAGCAGTTTACAGGGGGATCAGCCCCAGCATTTT. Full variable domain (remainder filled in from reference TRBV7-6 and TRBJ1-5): GAGVSQSPRYKVTKRGQDVALRCDPISGHVSLYWYRQALGQGPEFLTYFNYEAQQDKSGLPNDRFSAERPEGSISTLTIQRTEQRDSAMYRCASSLQGDQPQHFGDGTRLSIL.

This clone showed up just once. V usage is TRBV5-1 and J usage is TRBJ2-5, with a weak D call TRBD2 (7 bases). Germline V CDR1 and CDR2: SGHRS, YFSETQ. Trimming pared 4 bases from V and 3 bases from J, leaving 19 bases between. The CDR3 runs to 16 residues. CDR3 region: CASSPGGVSSKETQYF. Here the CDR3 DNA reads TGCGCCAGCAGCCCGGGGGGCGTGAGTTCGAAAGAGACCCAGTACTTC.

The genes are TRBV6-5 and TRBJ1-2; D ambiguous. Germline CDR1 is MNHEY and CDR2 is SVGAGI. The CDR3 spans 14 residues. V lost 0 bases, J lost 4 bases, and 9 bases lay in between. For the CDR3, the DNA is TGTGCCAGCAGTTACTCAGAGGATATCTATGGCTACACCTTC. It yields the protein CASSYSEDIYGYTF.

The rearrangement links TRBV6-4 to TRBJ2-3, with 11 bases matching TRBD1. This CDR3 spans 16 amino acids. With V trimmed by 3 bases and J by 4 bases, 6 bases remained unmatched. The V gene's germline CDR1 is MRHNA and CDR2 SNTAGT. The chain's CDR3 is CASSDQPGQGADTQYF. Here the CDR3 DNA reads TGTGCCAGCAGTGATCAACCGGGACAGGGGGCAGATACGCAGTATTTT.

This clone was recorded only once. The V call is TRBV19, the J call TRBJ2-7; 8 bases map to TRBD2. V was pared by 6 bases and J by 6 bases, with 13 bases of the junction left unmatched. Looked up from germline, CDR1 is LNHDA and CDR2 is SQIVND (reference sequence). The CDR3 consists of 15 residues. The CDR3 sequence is CASSPLREVSREQYF. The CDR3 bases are TGTGCCAGTAGCCCACTGCGGGAGGTGTCGCGCGAGCAGTACTTC.

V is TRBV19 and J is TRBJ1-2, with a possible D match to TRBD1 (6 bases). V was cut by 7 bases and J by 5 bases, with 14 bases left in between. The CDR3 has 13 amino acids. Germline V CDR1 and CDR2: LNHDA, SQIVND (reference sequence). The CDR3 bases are TGTGCCAGTACCTGGGGGACACGATATGGCTACACCTTC. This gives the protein CASTWGTRYGYTF.

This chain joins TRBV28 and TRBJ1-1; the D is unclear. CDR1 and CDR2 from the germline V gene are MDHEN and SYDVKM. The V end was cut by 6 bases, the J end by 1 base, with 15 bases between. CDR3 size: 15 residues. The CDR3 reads CASRPLSPGNTEAFF. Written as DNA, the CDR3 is TGTGCCAGCAGGCCGTTAAGTCCAGGGAACACTGAAGCTTTCTTT.

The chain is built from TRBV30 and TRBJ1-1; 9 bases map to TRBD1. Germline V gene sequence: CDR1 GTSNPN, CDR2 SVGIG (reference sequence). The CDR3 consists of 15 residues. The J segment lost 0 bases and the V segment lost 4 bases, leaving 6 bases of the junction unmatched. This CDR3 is CAWIPNRGLNTEAFF. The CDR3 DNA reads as TGTGCCTGGATTCCGAACAGGGGGCTGAACACTGAAGCTTTCTTT.

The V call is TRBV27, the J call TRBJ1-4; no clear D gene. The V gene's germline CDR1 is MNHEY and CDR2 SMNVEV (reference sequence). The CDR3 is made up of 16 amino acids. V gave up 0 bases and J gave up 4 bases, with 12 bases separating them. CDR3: CASSLSRTLGNEKLFF. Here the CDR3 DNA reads TGTGCCAGCAGTTTATCGAGGACTCTCGGTAATGAAAAACTGTTTTTT.

In DNA form, the CDR3 reads TGTGCCAGCAGTGGAGATACTAGCGGATATGGCTACACCTTC. Protein: CASSGDTSGYGYTF. The rearrangement uses TRBV7-6 and TRBJ1-2; D unresolved. CDR3 length: 14 residues. CDR1 is SGHVS, CDR2 FNYEAQ, per germline. The germline V and J ends were trimmed by 6 bases and 5 bases, with 16 bases remaining between them.

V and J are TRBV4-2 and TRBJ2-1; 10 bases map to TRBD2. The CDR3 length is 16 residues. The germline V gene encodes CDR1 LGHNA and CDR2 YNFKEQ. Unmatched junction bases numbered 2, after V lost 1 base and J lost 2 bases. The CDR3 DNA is TGTGCCAGCAGCCAAGCTAGCGGGGGAACCTACAATGAGCAGTTCTTC. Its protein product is CASSQASGGTYNEQFF.

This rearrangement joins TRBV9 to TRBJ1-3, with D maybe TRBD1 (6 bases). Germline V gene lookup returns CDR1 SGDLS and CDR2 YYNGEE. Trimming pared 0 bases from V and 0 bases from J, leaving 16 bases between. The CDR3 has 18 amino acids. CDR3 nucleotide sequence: TGTGCCAGCAGCGTAGGATCGGCAGGGGTTCCCTCTGGAAACACCATATATTTT. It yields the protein CASSVGSAGVPSGNTIYF. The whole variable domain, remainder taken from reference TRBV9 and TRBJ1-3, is DSGVTQTPKHLITATGQRVTLRCSPRSGDLSVYWYQQSLDQGLQFLIQYYNGEERAKGNILERFSAQQFPDLHSELNLSSLELGDSALYFCASSVGSAGVPSGNTIYFGEGSWLTVV.

The CDR3: CASSFRDRAGGNQPQHF. The DNA of the CDR3 is TGTGCCAGTAGTTTTAGGGACAGGGCAGGAGGCAATCAGCCCCAGCATTTT. This chain links TRBV19 with TRBJ1-5; TRBD1 matches 9 bases. Germline V CDR1 and CDR2: LNHDA, SQIVND (reference sequence). The CDR3 is 17 residues long. The V segment lost 5 bases and the J segment 2 bases; nucleotides outside the gene matches: 10.

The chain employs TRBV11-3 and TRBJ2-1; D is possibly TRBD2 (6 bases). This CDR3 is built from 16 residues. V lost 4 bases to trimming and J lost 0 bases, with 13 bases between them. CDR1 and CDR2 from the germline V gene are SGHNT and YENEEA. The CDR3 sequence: CASSSGGPSSYNEQFF. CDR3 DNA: TGTGCCAGCAGCTCAGGAGGGCCGAGCTCCTACAATGAGCAGTTCTTC.

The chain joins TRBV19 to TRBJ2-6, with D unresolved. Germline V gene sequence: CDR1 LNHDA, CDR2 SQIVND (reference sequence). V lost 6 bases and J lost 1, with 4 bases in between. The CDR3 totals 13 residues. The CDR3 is CASSLSGANVLTF. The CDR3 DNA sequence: TGTGCCAGTAGCCTATCTGGGGCCAACGTCCTGACTTTC.

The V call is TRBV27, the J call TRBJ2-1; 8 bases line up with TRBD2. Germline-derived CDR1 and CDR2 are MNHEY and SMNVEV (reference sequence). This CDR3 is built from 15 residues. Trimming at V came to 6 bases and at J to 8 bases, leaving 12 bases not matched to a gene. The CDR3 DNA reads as TGTGCCAGCAGCTGGGCGGGGACTAGTTGGGATGAGCAGTTCTTC. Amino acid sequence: CASSWAGTSWDEQFF.

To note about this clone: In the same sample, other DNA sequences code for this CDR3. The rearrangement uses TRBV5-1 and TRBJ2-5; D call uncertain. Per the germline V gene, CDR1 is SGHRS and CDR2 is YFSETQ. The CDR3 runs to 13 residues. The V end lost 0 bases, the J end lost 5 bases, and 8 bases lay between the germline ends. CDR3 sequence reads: CASSLAGRETQYF. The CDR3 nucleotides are TGCGCCAGCAGCTTGGCAGGTCGGGAGACCCAGTACTTC.

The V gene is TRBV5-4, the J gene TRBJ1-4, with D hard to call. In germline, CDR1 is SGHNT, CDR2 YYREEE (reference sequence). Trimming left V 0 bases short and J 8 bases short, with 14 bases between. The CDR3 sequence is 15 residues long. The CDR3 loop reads CASSLGGQNREKLFF. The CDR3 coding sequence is TGTGCCAGCAGCTTGGGTGGCCAAAATCGCGAAAAACTGTTTTTT.

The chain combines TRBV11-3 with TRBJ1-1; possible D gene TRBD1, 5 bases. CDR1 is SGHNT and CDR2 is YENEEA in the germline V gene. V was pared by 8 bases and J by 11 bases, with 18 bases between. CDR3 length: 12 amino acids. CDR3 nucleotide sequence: TGTGCCAGCGGATTAGCGGATAGGGGTGCTTTCTTT. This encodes CASGLADRGAFF.

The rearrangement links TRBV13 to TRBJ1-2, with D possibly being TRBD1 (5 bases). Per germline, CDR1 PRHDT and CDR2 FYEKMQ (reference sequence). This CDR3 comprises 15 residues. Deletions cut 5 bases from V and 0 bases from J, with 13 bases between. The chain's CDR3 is CASSTLTDSNYGYTF. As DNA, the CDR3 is TGTGCCAGCAGCACTCTGACAGACTCTAACTATGGCTACACCTTC. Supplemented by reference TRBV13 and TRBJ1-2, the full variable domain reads AAGVIQSPRHLIKEKRETATLKCYPIPRHDTVYWYQQGPGQDPQFLISFYEKMQSDKGSIPDRFSAQQFSDYHSELNMSSLELGDSALYFCASSTLTDSNYGYTFGSGTRLTVV.

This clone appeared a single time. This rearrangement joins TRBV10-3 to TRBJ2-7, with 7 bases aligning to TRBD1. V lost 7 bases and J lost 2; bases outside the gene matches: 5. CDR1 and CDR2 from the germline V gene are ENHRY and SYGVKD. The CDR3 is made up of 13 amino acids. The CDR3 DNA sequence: TGTGCCATCAAGGGGACAGCTACCTACGAGCAGTACTTC. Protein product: CAIKGTATYEQYF.

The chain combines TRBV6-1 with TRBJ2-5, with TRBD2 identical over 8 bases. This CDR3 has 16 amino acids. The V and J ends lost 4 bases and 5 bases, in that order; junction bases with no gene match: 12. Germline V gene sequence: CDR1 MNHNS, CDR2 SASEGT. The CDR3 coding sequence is TGTGCCAGCAGTGTCGAGGAAGCGGGGGCGGGTGAGACCCAGTACTTC. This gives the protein CASSVEEAGAGETQYF.

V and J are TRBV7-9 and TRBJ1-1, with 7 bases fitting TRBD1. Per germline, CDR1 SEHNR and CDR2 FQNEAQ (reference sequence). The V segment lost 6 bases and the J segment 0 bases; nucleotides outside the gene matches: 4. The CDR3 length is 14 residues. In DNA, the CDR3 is TGTGCCAGCAGGCCGCAGGGGGTGAACACTGAAGCTTTCTTT. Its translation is CASRPQGVNTEAFF.

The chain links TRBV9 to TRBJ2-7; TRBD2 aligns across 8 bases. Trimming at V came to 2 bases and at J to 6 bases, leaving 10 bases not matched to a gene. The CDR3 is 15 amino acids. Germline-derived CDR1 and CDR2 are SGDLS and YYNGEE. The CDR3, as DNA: TGTGCCAGCAGCGTCCTCGGGACTAGTCTAGGCGAGCAGTACTTC. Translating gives CASSVLGTSLGEQYF. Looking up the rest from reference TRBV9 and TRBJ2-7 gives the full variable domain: DSGVTQTPKHLITATGQRVTLRCSPRSGDLSVYWYQQSLDQGLQFLIQYYNGEERAKGNILERFSAQQFPDLHSELNLSSLELGDSALYFCASSVLGTSLGEQYFGPGTRLTVT.

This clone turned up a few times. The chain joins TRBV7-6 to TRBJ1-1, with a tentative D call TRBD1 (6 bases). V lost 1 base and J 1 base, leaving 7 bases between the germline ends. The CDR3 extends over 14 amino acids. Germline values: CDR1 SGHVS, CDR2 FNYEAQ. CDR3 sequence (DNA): TGTGCCAGCAGCTTAGTACAGGGGAACACTGAAGCTTTCTTT. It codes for CASSLVQGNTEAFF.